Reported below is one T cell receptor (beta chain). Its specific antigen is unknown. The sample holds no much larger clone one base away, and base qualities are not on file. This entry comes from a study of blood T cell repertoires in COVID-19 (dated by TCRdb to 2019 to 2021). About the full investigation: The collaborator samples originated in the United States, Italy and Spain and spanned the acute and convalescent phases of COVID-19. The sample metadata nearly always contained a de-identified subject ID, COVID-19 status, age in years and sex. HLA class I and class II types, where available, came from metadata supplied by the sample provider rather than from assay-based typing. The prospective study material was composed of cDNA or gDNA derived from T cells, B-cell-depleted T cells, or PBMCs. The repertoires were released in a freely available public database meant as a resource for research on the immune response to SARS-CoV-2. The dataset comprised deeply sampled blood TCRbeta repertoires from subjects exposed to, actively infected with, or recovered from COVID-19. The samples were drawn from the first 160 participants of the ongoing ImmuneRACE study and from 1,254 subjects provided by 6 global collaborators.

What the research found in general, with its limitations: The quantity of clinical and demographic metadata differed by source and by participant and was supplied without curation.

TCRbeta CDR3 regions were amplified from genomic DNA using the immunoSEQ Assay, a bias-controlled multiplex PCR. Per the original workflow: The number of nucleated cells in each sample was estimated by amplification of reference gene primers within the assay. Sequence reads were collapsed and filtered to measure the absolute abundance of every unique TCRbeta CDR3 rearrangement. For each sample, productive Simpson clonality was calculated as the square root of Simpson's diversity index across productive rearrangements. The immuneACCESS repertoire file appears here via TCRdb, limited to in-frame rearrangements. These files lack a portion of the clones; in checked studies, under half of the deficit traces to unresolved V genes, and the cause of the others is not known. That table supplies the V and J calls and clone size; D and trimming were determined from the DNA. Here the sample has under 250,000 clones; approximately 91% occur a single time. The top ten hold roughly 0.89% of the sample.

The CDR3 runs 12 residues from the cysteine to the phenylalanine. Left in the record is the CDR3 DNA by itself, 36 bases read in frame from the first base. The germline V gene (reference sequence) gives CDR1 as SGHAT and CDR2 as FQDESV. V is shortened by 6 bases, J by 2 bases, and the region joining them spans 7 bases. At one collaborating source in Seattle, patients were enrolled during active infection and were followed longitudinally through the course of disease. Each collaborating institution followed its own protocols to collect whole blood in K2EDTA tubes. For TCRbeta analysis, collaborator samples were shipped as frozen whole blood, as isolated PBMCs, or as DNA extracted from either sample type.

The chain employs TRBV11-1 and TRBJ1-1, with no reliable assignment of the D segment. What was sequenced was peripheral blood. This receptor was obtained from a young man with COVID-19, enrolled during active disease. Here is the DNA: TGTGCCAGCAGAGGACTAAACACTGAAGCTTTCTTT. Protein translation: CASRGLNTEAFF.